This T cell receptor (beta chain) was recovered during a study of type 1 regulatory T cells. Turning to this clonotype: The antigen remains unidentified.

The study's findings and limits: Type 1 regulatory T cells had a more restricted TCR repertoire than non-type 1 regulatory T cells.

TCRdb used MiXCR to reprocess the reads, holding one entry per CDR3 protein. The table lists about 42,000 distinct CDR3 sequences, 10% to 15% of them singletons. The germline V and J ends were trimmed by 1 base and 2 bases, with 18 bases remaining between them. Per the germline V gene, CDR1 is SGHVS and CDR2 is FNYEAQ. The CDR3 runs to 17 residues. Source material: cultured non-Tr1 T cells, either the whole culture or a sorted T cell fraction (not recorded which). The chain is built from TRBV7-6 and TRBJ2-7; TRBD2 might be the D (6 bases). The source is a human donor in good health. CDR3 in DNA: TGTGCCAGCAGCTTAGGCTCCGGGGGATGGGATCCCTACGAGCAGTACTTC. Its translation is CASSLGSGGWDPYEQYF.